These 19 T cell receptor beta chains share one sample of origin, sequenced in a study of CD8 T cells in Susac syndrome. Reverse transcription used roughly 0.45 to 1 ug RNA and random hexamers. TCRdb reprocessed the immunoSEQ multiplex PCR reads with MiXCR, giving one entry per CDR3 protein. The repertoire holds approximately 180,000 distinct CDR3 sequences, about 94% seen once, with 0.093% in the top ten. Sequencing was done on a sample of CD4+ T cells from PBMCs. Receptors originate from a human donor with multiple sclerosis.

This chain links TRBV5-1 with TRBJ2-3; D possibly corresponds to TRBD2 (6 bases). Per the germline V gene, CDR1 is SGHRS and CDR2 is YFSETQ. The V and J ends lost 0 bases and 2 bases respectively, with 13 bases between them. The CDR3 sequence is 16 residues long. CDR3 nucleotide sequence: TGCGCCAGCAGCTTGGGAGTTGCGGGGCCCACAGATACGCAGTATTTT. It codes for CASSLGVAGPTDTQYF. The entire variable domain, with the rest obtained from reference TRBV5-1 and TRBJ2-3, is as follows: KAGVTQTPRYLIKTRGQQVTLSCSPISGHRSVSWYQQTPGQGLQFLFEYFSETQRNKGNFPGRFSGRQFSNSRSEMNVSTLELGDSALYLCASSLGVAGPTDTQYFGPGTRLTVL.

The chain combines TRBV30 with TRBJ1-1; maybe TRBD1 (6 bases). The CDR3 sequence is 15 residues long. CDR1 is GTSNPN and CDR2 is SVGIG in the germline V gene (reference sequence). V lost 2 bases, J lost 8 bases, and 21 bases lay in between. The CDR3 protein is CAWSLEQGGGGEAFF. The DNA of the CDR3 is TGTGCCTGGAGTCTCGAACAGGGTGGAGGGGGAGAAGCTTTCTTT.

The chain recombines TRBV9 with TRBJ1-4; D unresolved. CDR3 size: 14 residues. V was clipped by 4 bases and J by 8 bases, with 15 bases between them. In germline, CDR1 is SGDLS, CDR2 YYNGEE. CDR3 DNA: TGTGCCAGCAGCCCGCGACCCCGGCCGGAAAAACTGTTTTTT. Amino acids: CASSPRPRPEKLFF.

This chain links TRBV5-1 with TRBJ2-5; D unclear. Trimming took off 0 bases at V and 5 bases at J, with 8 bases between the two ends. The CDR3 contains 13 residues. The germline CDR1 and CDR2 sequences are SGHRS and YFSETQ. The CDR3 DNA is TGCGCCAGCAGCTTGGATCTAGGGGAGACCCAGTACTTC. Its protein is CASSLDLGETQYF. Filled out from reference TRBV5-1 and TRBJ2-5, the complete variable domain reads KAGVTQTPRYLIKTRGQQVTLSCSPISGHRSVSWYQQTPGQGLQFLFEYFSETQRNKGNFPGRFSGRQFSNSRSEMNVSTLELGDSALYLCASSLDLGETQYFGPGTRLLVL.

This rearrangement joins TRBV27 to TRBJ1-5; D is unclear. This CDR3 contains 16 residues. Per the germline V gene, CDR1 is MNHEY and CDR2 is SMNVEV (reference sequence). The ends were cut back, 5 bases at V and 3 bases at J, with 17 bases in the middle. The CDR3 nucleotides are TGTGCCAGCAGTCCCCTTTCGACGGAGTTCAATCAGCCCCAGCATTTT. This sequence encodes CASSPLSTEFNQPQHF.

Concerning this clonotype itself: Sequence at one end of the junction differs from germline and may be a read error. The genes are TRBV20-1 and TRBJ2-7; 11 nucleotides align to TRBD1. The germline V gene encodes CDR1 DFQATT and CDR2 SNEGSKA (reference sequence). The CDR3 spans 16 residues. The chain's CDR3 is CSARDRRTGGSHEQYF. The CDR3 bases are TGCAGTGCTAGAGACCGAAGGACAGGGGGCTCCCACGAGCAGTACTTC.

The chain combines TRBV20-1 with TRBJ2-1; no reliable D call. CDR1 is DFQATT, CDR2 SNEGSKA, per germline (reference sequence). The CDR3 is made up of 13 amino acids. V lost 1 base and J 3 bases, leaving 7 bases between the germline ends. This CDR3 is CSARGRYYNEQFF. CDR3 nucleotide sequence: TGCAGTGCTAGAGGGCGGTACTACAATGAGCAGTTCTTC.

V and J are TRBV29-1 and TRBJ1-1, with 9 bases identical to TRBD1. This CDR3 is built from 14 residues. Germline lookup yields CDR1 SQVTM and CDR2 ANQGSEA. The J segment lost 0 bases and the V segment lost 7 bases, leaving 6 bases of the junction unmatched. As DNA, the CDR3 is TGCAGCGCGGGACAGGGCGACATGAACACTGAAGCTTTCTTT. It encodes CSAGQGDMNTEAFF.

CDR3 amino acids: CASSPGTANEQFF. The CDR3 DNA is TGTGCCAGCAGTCCTGGGACGGCAAATGAGCAGTTCTTC. This chain joins TRBV7-3 and TRBJ2-1, with D perhaps TRBD1 or TRBD2 (5 bases each). Trimming pared 6 bases from V and 7 bases from J, leaving 13 bases between. The CDR3 length is 13 residues. Germline V CDR1 and CDR2: SGHTA, FQGTGA.

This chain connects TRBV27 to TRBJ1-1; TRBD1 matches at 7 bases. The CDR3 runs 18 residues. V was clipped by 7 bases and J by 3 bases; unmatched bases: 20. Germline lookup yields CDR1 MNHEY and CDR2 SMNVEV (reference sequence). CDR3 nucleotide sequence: TGTGCCAGCACCTCCGTAAGGAGACAGGGAAGGATCTACACTGAAGCTTTCTTT. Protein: CASTSVRRQGRIYTEAFF.

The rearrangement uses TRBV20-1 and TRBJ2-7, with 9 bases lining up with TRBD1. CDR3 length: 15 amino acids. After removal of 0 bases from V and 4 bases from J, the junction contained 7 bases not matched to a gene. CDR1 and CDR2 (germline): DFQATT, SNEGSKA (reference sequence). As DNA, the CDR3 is TGCAGTGCTAGAGATTACGGGACAGGGTCGTACGAGCAGTACTTC. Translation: CSARDYGTGSYEQYF.

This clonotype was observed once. CDR3 protein: CASSQVPGLAGYNEQFF. CDR3 nucleotides: TGTGCCAGCAGCCAAGTACCGGGACTAGCGGGCTACAATGAGCAGTTCTTC. The rearrangement uses TRBV3-1 and TRBJ2-1; 12 bases agree with TRBD2. The CDR3 is 17 amino acids. Per germline, CDR1 LGHDT and CDR2 YNNKEL (reference sequence). The V gene end was trimmed by 1 base and the J gene end by 3 bases; junction bases not matched to a gene: 4.

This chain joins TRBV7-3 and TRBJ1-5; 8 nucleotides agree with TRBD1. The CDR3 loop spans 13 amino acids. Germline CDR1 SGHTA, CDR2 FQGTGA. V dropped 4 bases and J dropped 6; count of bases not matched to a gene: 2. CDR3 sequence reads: CASSSDRGQPQHF. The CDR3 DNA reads TGTGCCAGCAGCTCTGACAGGGGTCAGCCCCAGCATTTT.

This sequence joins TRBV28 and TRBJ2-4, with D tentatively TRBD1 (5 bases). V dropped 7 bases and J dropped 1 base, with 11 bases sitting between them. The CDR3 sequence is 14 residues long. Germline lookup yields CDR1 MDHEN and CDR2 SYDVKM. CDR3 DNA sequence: TGTGCCAGCAACGACTCAGGGGCCAAAAACATTCAGTACTTC. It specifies CASNDSGAKNIQYF.

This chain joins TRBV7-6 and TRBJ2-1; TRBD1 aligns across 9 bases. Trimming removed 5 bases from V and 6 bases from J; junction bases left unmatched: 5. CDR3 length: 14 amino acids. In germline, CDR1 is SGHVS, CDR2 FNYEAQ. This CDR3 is CASSPQTGGNEQFF. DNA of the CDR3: TGTGCCAGCAGCCCTCAGACAGGGGGCAATGAGCAGTTCTTC.

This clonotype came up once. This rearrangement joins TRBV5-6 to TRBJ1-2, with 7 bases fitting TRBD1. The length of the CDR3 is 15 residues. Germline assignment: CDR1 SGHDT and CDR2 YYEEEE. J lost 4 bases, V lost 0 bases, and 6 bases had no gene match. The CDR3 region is CASSLVDRDSYGYTF. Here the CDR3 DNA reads TGTGCCAGCAGCTTGGTGGACCGGGACAGCTATGGCTACACCTTC.

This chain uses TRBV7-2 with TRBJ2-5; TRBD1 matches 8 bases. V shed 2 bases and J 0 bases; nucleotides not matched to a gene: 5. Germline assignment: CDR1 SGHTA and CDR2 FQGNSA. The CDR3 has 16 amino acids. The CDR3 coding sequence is TGTGCCAGCAGCTTACGGACAGGGAGTTACCAAGAGACCCAGTACTTC. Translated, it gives CASSLRTGSYQETQYF.

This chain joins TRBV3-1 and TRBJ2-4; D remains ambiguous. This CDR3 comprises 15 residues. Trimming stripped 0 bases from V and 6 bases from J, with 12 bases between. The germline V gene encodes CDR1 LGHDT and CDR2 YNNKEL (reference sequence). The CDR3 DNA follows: TGTGCCAGCAGCCAAGAGATGCGCGTGGTAAACATTCAGTACTTC. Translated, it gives CASSQEMRVVNIQYF. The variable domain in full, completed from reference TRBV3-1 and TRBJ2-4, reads DTAVSQTPKYLVTQMGNDKSIKCEQNLGHDTMYWYKQDSKKFLKIMFSYNNKELIINETVPNRFSPKSPDKAHLNLHINSLELGDSAVYFCASSQEMRVVNIQYFGAGTRLSVL.

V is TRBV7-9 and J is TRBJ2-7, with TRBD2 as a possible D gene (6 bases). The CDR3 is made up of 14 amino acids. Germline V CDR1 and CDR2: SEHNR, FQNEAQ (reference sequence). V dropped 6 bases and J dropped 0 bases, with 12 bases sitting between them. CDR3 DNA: TGTGCCAGCAGTTTTAGCGGATTCTCCTACGAGCAGTACTTC. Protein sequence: CASSFSGFSYEQYF.